This T cell receptor beta chain was captured by sequencing in a study of blood T cell repertoires in COVID-19. Study background: The United States, Italy and Spain supplied acute and convalescent COVID-19 samples.

Looked up from germline, CDR1 is LNHDA and CDR2 is SQIVND (reference sequence). The CDR3 contains 15 residues. Trimming stripped 5 bases from V and 0 bases from J, with 13 bases between. The method was immunoSEQ multiplex PCR; TCRdb's version includes in-frame clones alone and lacks a portion of them. The sample lists 120,000 to 150,000 clones, roughly 87% occurring once. The source is a woman between 50 and 59 years old with acute or convalescent COVID-19. Sequenced sample: peripheral blood. The chain has TRBV19 and TRBJ1-1; no clear D gene. As DNA, the CDR3 is TGTGCCAGTAGTGTCGCCAGGCTCATGAACACTGAAGCTTTCTTT. It translates to CASSVARLMNTEAFF. Using reference TRBV19 and TRBJ1-1 for the parts outside the CDR3, the full variable domain is DGGITQSPKYLFRKEGQNVTLSCEQNLNHDAMYWYRQDPGQGLRLIYYSQIVNDFQKGDIAEGYSVSREKKESFPLTVTSAQKNPTAFYLCASSVARLMNTEAFFGQGTRLTVV.